The clone carrying this TCR beta chain was observed at least ten times. As yet, its antigen is unknown. These data belong to a study of CD8 T cells in ankylosing spondylitis. Points from the study as a whole: The study identified a TCR beta motif of roughly eight highly homologous variants that appeared characteristic of ankylosing spondylitis blood.

V was pared by 3 bases and J by 5 bases, with 4 bases between. The CDR3 has 12 residues. Germline V gives CDR1 SGHTA, CDR2 FQGTGA. 5'-RACE, quantitative and with molecular barcodes, yielded the TCR beta libraries. TCRdb recomputed calls from the 5' RACE reads with MiXCR, one row per CDR3 protein. The sample carries 200,000 to 250,000 distinct CDR3 sequences, more than 25% recorded once. The clonotype originates from a male donor with ankylosing spondylitis or in good health (not recorded which). Sequenced sample: blood, either unsorted or a sorted T cell fraction (not recorded which). The chain combines TRBV7-3 with TRBJ2-2; D is unclear. In nucleotides, the CDR3 is TGTGCCAGCAGCTTTTTTACCGGGGAGCTGTTTTTT. It encodes CASSFFTGELFF.